This is a list of T cell receptor beta chains from one sample in a study of blood T cells in healthy people across ages. TCRdb ran MiXCR on the 5' RACE reads and lists one entry per CDR3 protein. The data contain about 1.1 million distinct CDR3 sequences, under 40% of them singletons. Input material: blood. The receptors shown here come from a young man in good health. Both conserved end residues are part of each CDR3. A D gene is named only where the DNA matches it firmly. Clone sizes are given selectively: once, few, many, or a class where the clone is expanded.

size | J | D | V | length | CDR3 | DNA
once | TRBJ1-6 | - | TRBV20-1 | 16 | CSARDSRRGDNPPLHF | TGCAGTGCTAGAGATAGCAGGCGAGGGGATAATCCACCCCTCCACTTT
- | TRBJ2-7 | - | TRBV20-1 | 13 | CSASSGRTPEQYF | TGCAGTGCTAGTTCGGGGAGGACTCCCGAGCAGTACTTC
few | TRBJ2-7 | - | TRBV7-2 | 16 | CASSLVLWGSYNEQYF | TGTGCCAGCAGCTTAGTACTTTGGGGCAGCTACAATGAGCAGTACTTC
few | TRBJ2-7 | - | TRBV20-1 | 14 | CSAESRGPSYEQYF | TGCAGTGCGGAGAGTCGGGGGCCCTCCTACGAGCAGTACTTC
- | TRBJ2-3 | - | TRBV10-3 | 12 | CAIREGADTQYF | TGTGCCATCAGGGAGGGGGCGGATACGCAGTATTTT
few | TRBJ1-1 | - | TRBV25-1 | 13 | CASSEWLNTEAFF | TGTGCCAGCAGTGAATGGTTGAACACTGAAGCTTTCTTT
few | TRBJ2-1 | - | TRBV27 | 11 | CASTSGFEQFF | TGTGCCAGCACCTCCGGTTTTGAGCAGTTCTTC
few | TRBJ1-4 | - | TRBV4-1 | 15 | CASSPRVGTGEKLFF | TGCGCCAGCAGCCCGCGGGTTGGTACGGGTGAAAAACTGTTTTTT
- | TRBJ1-4 | - | TRBV7-9 | 15 | CASSSTGANNEKLFF | TGTGCCAGCAGCTCTACCGGGGCTAATAATGAAAAACTGTTTTTT
- | TRBJ2-7 | - | TRBV27 | 13 | CASRGLYSYEQYF | TGTGCCAGCAGGGGCCTCTACTCCTACGAGCAGTACTTC
- | TRBJ2-5 | - | TRBV12-3/TRBV12-4 | 14 | CVSSPRVLGNEQYF | TGTGTCAGCAGTCCCAGGGTATTGGGGAATGAGCAGTACTTC
- | TRBJ2-7 | TRBD1 | TRBV20-1 | 16 | CSARYRRTGMINEQYF | TGCAGTGCTAGATATCGGAGGACAGGGATGATCAATGAGCAGTACTTC
few | TRBJ2-7 | - | TRBV10-3 | 17 | CAISESIVLTRVYEQYF | TGTGCCATCAGTGAGTCGATCGTTCTCACCCGAGTATACGAGCAGTACTTC
few | TRBJ1-2 | TRBD1 | TRBV5-6 | 13 | CASSLGGGPGYTF | TGTGCCAGCAGCTTGGGAGGGGGCCCTGGCTACACCTTC
many | TRBJ1-2 | - | TRBV29-1 | 11 | CSVGRAYGYTF | TGCAGCGTTGGCAGGGCCTATGGCTACACCTTC
- | TRBJ2-7 | TRBD1 | TRBV9 | 15 | CASSVSGTGGAEQYF | TGTGCCAGCAGCGTTTCCGGGACAGGGGGGGCCGAGCAGTACTTC
- | TRBJ2-3 | - | TRBV7-9 | 17 | CASSLAGGVRATDTQYF | TGTGCCAGCAGCTTAGCGGGCGGGGTTCGGGCGACAGATACGCAGTATTTT
- | TRBJ2-1 | - | TRBV20-1 | 16 | CSARATTGIPYNEQFF | TGCAGTGCTAGAGCTACCACAGGGATCCCCTACAATGAGCAGTTCTTC
few | TRBJ1-2 | - | TRBV6-5 | 17 | CASSYSKDSWDGYGYTF | TGTGCCAGCAGTTACTCGAAAGATTCATGGGACGGCTATGGCTACACCTTC
- | TRBJ2-2 | - | TRBV11-2 | 12 | CASGRGTGELFF | TGTGCCAGCGGCAGGGGTACCGGGGAGCTGTTTTTT
- | TRBJ2-3 | TRBD2 | TRBV20-1 | 16 | CSAPGLAGLRTDTQYF | TGCAGTGCTCCTGGACTAGCGGGGCTTCGCACAGATACGCAGTATTTT
once | TRBJ2-4 | TRBD2 | TRBV4-3 | 15 | CASSQAGLAANIQYF | TGCGCCAGCAGCCAGGCGGGACTAGCGGCAAACATTCAGTACTTC
few | TRBJ1-2 | - | TRBV27 | 15 | CASSPLSATNYGYTF | TGTGCCAGCAGTCCCCTCTCCGCTACTAACTATGGCTACACCTTC
- | TRBJ1-1 | - | TRBV29-1 | 14 | CSVVNRLERPEAFF | TGCAGCGTTGTGAACAGACTCGAACGCCCTGAAGCTTTCTTT
- | TRBJ2-1 | - | TRBV3-1 | 15 | CASSQDLGDHNEQFF | TGTGCCAGCAGCCAAGATCTAGGAGATCACAATGAGCAGTTCTTC
- | TRBJ1-5 | - | TRBV20-1 | 15 | CSARPRDNSNQPQHF | TGCAGTGCTAGGCCGCGGGATAATAGCAATCAGCCCCAGCATTTT
once | TRBJ2-4 | - | TRBV12-3/TRBV12-4 | 12 | CAGSLAQQIQYF | TGTGCCGGCAGTTTAGCACAGCAGATTCAGTACTTC
few | TRBJ2-5 | - | TRBV6-1 | 14 | CASTRDGIQETQYF | TGTGCCAGCACCCGGGACGGAATCCAAGAGACCCAGTACTTC
- | TRBJ1-5 | TRBD1 | TRBV6-6 | 16 | CASSDPPRQGNQPQHF | TGTGCCAGCAGTGACCCTCCCCGACAGGGGAATCAGCCCCAGCATTTT
- | TRBJ1-2 | - | TRBV5-1 | 15 | CASSLDQGLNYGYTF | TGCGCCAGCAGCTTGGACCAGGGCCTTAACTATGGCTACACCTTC
- | TRBJ2-3 | TRBD2 | TRBV5-4 | 16 | CASSGGTSGGSDTQYF | TGTGCCAGCAGCGGAGGGACTAGCGGGGGGAGTGATACGCAGTATTTT
few | TRBJ1-4 | - | TRBV18 | 17 | CASSPGQGLVVGEKLFF | TGTGCCAGCTCACCAGGTCAGGGCCTCGTGGTGGGCGAAAAACTGTTTTTT
few | TRBJ1-6 | TRBD1 | TRBV7-2 | 14 | CASSFPRDSSPLHF | TGTGCCAGCAGCTTTCCCCGGGACAGTTCACCCCTCCACTTT
few | TRBJ1-1 | - | TRBV7-2 | 13 | CASSDGPSFPAFF | TGTGCCAGCAGCGACGGTCCTTCGTTTCCGGCTTTCTTT
- | TRBJ1-1 | TRBD1 | TRBV27 | 15 | CASSPTTTGGTEAFF | TGTGCCAGCAGTCCTACCACCACAGGGGGCACTGAAGCTTTCTTT
- | TRBJ1-5 | - | TRBV12-3/TRBV12-4 | 13 | CASSEEVDQPQHF | TGTGCCAGCAGCGAGGAGGTCGATCAGCCCCAGCATTTT
many | TRBJ2-1 | TRBD2 | TRBV20-1 | 16 | CSASGAGGPIYNEQFF | TGCAGTGCTAGTGGAGCGGGGGGGCCAATCTACAATGAGCAGTTCTTC
- | TRBJ2-5 | - | TRBV6-5 | 15 | CASSYSPGRGETQYF | TGTGCCAGCAGTTACTCACCGGGCAGGGGAGAGACCCAGTACTTC
- | TRBJ2-3 | - | TRBV12-5 | 11 | CASGSGITQYF | TGTGCTAGTGGTTCCGGGATTACGCAGTATTTT
- | TRBJ2-1 | - | TRBV9 | 15 | CASSAGTDSYNERFF | TGTGCCAGCAGCGCCGGGACTGACTCCTACAATGAGCGGTTCTTC
few | TRBJ2-3 | - | TRBV5-4 | 12 | CASSVYGGDSYF | TGTGCCAGCAGTGTATATGGGGGCGATTCGTATTTT
- | TRBJ2-7 | - | TRBV7-2 | 13 | CASSLTQLYEQYF | TGTGCCAGCAGCTTAACACAGCTCTACGAGCAGTACTTC
few | TRBJ1-2 | - | TRBV24-1 | 13 | CAAGLNGNYGYTF | TGTGCCGCCGGTCTCAACGGGAACTATGGCTACACCTTC
- | TRBJ1-2 | - | TRBV5-1 | 14 | CASSPAWDGYGYTF | TGCGCCAGCAGCCCCGCGTGGGATGGCTATGGCTACACCTTC
- | TRBJ2-1 | - | TRBV29-1 | 17 | CSVETTGPQSSYNEQFF | TGCAGCGTTGAAACCACAGGGCCCCAAAGCTCCTACAATGAGCAGTTCTTC
few | TRBJ2-7 | - | TRBV20-1 | 15 | CSARALLGTPYEQYF | TGCAGTGCTAGAGCCCTTTTGGGGACACCCTACGAGCAGTACTTC
few | TRBJ1-1 | TRBD1 | TRBV6-5 | 13 | CASSRQGATEAFF | TGTGCCAGCAGTAGACAGGGGGCAACTGAAGCTTTCTTT
- | TRBJ2-7 | - | TRBV7-2 | 13 | CACSKTEVSEQYF | TGTGCCTGCAGCAAGACCGAGGTTTCCGAGCAGTACTTC
- | TRBJ1-2 | TRBD1 | TRBV4-1 | 14 | CASSQVQGEGGYTF | TGCGCCAGCAGCCAAGTACAGGGGGAGGGTGGCTACACCTTC
- | TRBJ1-1 | TRBD1 | TRBV3-1 | 12 | CASRFGQGEAFF | TGTGCCAGCAGATTCGGACAGGGAGAAGCTTTCTTT
once | TRBJ2-5 | TRBD1 | TRBV20-1 | 13 | CSARSQGEETQYF | TGCAGTGCTAGGTCGCAGGGGGAAGAGACCCAGTACTTC
- | TRBJ2-7 | - | TRBV7-8 | 16 | CVSSLVKTGPANEQYF | TGTGTCAGCAGCTTGGTTAAGACGGGACCGGCCAATGAGCAGTACTTC
few | TRBJ1-1 | - | TRBV18 | 15 | CASSPLENMNTEAFF | TGTGCCAGCTCACCATTAGAAAACATGAACACTGAAGCTTTCTTT
- | TRBJ1-1 | - | TRBV3-1 | 14 | CASSQYEGGTEAFF | TGTGCCAGCAGCCAATACGAAGGGGGCACTGAAGCTTTCTTT